These 4 T cell receptor beta chains were sequenced from one sample in a study of blood T cell repertoires in COVID-19. Profiling relied on immunoSEQ multiplex PCR, and the TCRdb table lists in-frame clones only, not all of them. The repertoire holds about 90,000 clones, with 80% as singletons. Sequenced input: peripheral blood. These receptors originate from a woman aged 70 to 79 with acute or convalescent COVID-19.

The V call is TRBV7-3, the J call TRBJ1-1; D perhaps matches TRBD1 (6 bases). CDR1 and CDR2 from the germline V gene are SGHTA and FQGTGA. Trimming left V 5 bases short and J 5 bases short, with 12 bases between. The CDR3 is made up of 13 amino acids. In nucleotides, the CDR3 is TGTGCCAGCAGCCCACAGGGATGGACTGAAGCTTTCTTT. It codes for CASSPQGWTEAFF.

The chain employs TRBV6-2 or TRBV6-3 and TRBJ1-2, with 7 bases identical to TRBD1. The V segment lost 4 bases and the J segment 4 bases; nucleotides outside the gene matches: 6. The CDR3 length is 14 residues. Germline assignment: CDR1 MNHEY and CDR2 SVGEGT. Here the CDR3 DNA reads TGTGCCAGCAGTTGGGGACAGCCACTCTATGGCTACACCTTC. As protein: CASSWGQPLYGYTF.

Here the CDR3 DNA reads TGCGCCAGCAGCCAAGGTTATTCCGACAGTTATTCACCCCTCCACTTT. It encodes CASSQGYSDSYSPLHF. J is TRBJ1-6 and V is TRBV4-1; weak D call: TRBD1 (5 bases). The germline V gene has CDR1 MGHRA and CDR2 YSYEKL. V dropped 1 base and J dropped 8 bases, with 15 bases sitting between them. The CDR3 runs to 16 residues.

A remark on this clone: Other DNA sequences in this sample translate to the same CDR3. The genes are TRBV30 and TRBJ1-4, with 7 bases lining up with TRBD1. The CDR3 has 14 residues. Trimming at V came to 1 base and at J to 3 bases, leaving 2 bases not matched to a gene. CDR1 is GTSNPN and CDR2 is SVGIG in the germline V gene (reference sequence). The CDR3 protein is CAWSGQGSNEKLFF. The DNA of the CDR3 is TGTGCCTGGAGTGGACAGGGCTCTAATGAAAAACTGTTTTTT.